The text below deals with one T cell receptor beta chain. The data stem from a study of blood T cell repertoires in COVID-19. In the authors' methods: Amplified reference gene primers provided the basis for estimating nucleated cell counts. This table comes from immunoSEQ multiplex PCR, and its TCRdb copy is limited to in-frame clones, with some not included. Clonal size and the V and J genes are those of that table, whereas D and trimming came from the DNA. The top ten hold under 12% of the sample, which has roughly 140,000 clones, about nine tenths seen once. Looked up from germline, CDR1 is SEHNR and CDR2 is FQNEAQ (reference sequence). The CDR3 covers 16 residues. Unmatched junction bases numbered 3, after V lost 1 base and J lost 0 bases.

Input material: peripheral blood. This sequence was found in a man aged 45-65 years with active or convalescent COVID-19. The rearrangement links TRBV7-9 to TRBJ1-3; 7 positions match TRBD1. CDR3 sequence: CASSLGDRLSGNTIYF. The CDR3 DNA reads TGTGCCAGCAGCTTAGGGGACAGACTCTCTGGAAACACCATATATTTT.